Listed below are T cell receptor beta chains from one sample, sequenced in a study of cytomegalovirus exposure and HLA in healthy donors. Produced via immunoSEQ multiplex PCR; TCRdb's table is partial and in-frame only. Of about 66,000 clones in the sample, about 96% were seen once. Sequenced sample: PBMCs. These receptor sequences come from a man between 18 and 35 years old in good health and CMV-seronegative. CDR3s include the opening cysteine and the closing phenylalanine or tryptophan. D genes are given only for firm matches. Rows give clone size only sometimes, using once, few, many, or a class for an expanded clone.

v_call: TRBV13
clone_size: once
d_call: TRBD1
j_call: TRBJ1-4
cdr3_aa: CASSLRPTGVANEKLFF
cdr3_nt: TGTGCCAGCAGCTTACGGCCGACAGGGGTGGCTAATGAAAAACTGTTTTTT

v_call: TRBV28
clone_size: .
d_call: .
j_call: TRBJ1-5
cdr3_aa: CASSPPEDSNQPQHF
cdr3_nt: TGTGCCAGCAGCCCCCCAGAAGATAGCAATCAGCCCCAGCATTTT

v_call: TRBV28
clone_size: once
d_call: TRBD2
j_call: TRBJ2-1
cdr3_aa: CASTRTSGTLNEQFF
cdr3_nt: TGTGCCAGCACCCGGACTAGCGGGACCCTTAATGAGCAGTTCTTC

v_call: TRBV6-6
clone_size: .
d_call: .
j_call: TRBJ1-4
cdr3_aa: CASSFRAGVSPEKLFF
cdr3_nt: TGTGCCAGCAGTTTCCGAGCAGGGGTTTCCCCCGAAAAACTGTTTTTT

v_call: TRBV10-3
clone_size: .
d_call: TRBD1
j_call: TRBJ2-7
cdr3_aa: CAINSKTGESEQYF
cdr3_nt: TGTGCCATCAATTCGAAGACAGGGGAAAGCGAGCAGTACTTC

v_call: TRBV27
clone_size: .
d_call: TRBD1
j_call: TRBJ2-5
cdr3_aa: CASSFNRGETQYF
cdr3_nt: TGTGCCAGCAGTTTTAACAGGGGGGAGACCCAGTACTTC

v_call: TRBV18
clone_size: .
d_call: TRBD1
j_call: TRBJ1-1
cdr3_aa: CASSPLRGTVNTEAFF
cdr3_nt: TGTGCCAGCTCACCTCTCCGCGGGACAGTGAACACTGAAGCTTTCTTT

v_call: TRBV5-4
clone_size: .
d_call: .
j_call: TRBJ2-7
cdr3_aa: CASSLAQTTKTYEQYF
cdr3_nt: TGTGCCAGCAGCTTGGCCCAGACCACTAAAACCTACGAGCAGTACTTC

v_call: TRBV7-2
clone_size: .
d_call: .
j_call: TRBJ2-3
cdr3_aa: CASSFFPRQITDTQYF
cdr3_nt: TGTGCCAGCAGCTTCTTCCCGCGGCAGATCACAGATACGCAGTATTTT

v_call: TRBV5-1
clone_size: .
d_call: TRBD1
j_call: TRBJ1-4
cdr3_aa: CASRLGTVSIEKLFF
cdr3_nt: TGCGCCAGCAGGTTGGGGACAGTCTCAATCGAAAAACTGTTTTTT

v_call: TRBV5-1
clone_size: .
d_call: .
j_call: TRBJ2-2
cdr3_aa: CASGGRTNTGELFF
cdr3_nt: TGCGCCAGCGGCGGAAGGACGAACACCGGGGAGCTGTTTTTT

v_call: TRBV18
clone_size: .
d_call: .
j_call: TRBJ2-1
cdr3_aa: CASQTAGDEQFF
cdr3_nt: TGTGCCAGTCAGACAGCAGGAGACGAGCAGTTCTTC

v_call: TRBV5-1
clone_size: .
d_call: .
j_call: TRBJ2-5
cdr3_aa: CASSLGGSKETQYF
cdr3_nt: TGCGCCAGCAGCTTGGGCGGGTCGAAAGAGACCCAGTACTTC

v_call: TRBV15
clone_size: once
d_call: .
j_call: TRBJ1-5
cdr3_aa: CATSRAAIGRNQPQHF
cdr3_nt: TGTGCCACCAGCAGAGCCGCAATCGGGAGAAATCAGCCCCAGCATTTT

v_call: TRBV7-9
clone_size: .
d_call: TRBD2
j_call: TRBJ2-1
cdr3_aa: CASSWTSGRSPSYNEQFF
cdr3_nt: TGTGCCAGCAGCTGGACTAGCGGGAGGTCCCCCTCCTACAATGAGCAGTTCTTC

v_call: TRBV6-1
clone_size: medium-sized
d_call: .
j_call: TRBJ2-7
cdr3_aa: CASSEVGASSYEQYF
cdr3_nt: TGTGCCAGCAGTGAAGTAGGAGCCAGCTCCTACGAGCAGTACTTC

v_call: TRBV7-9
clone_size: .
d_call: .
j_call: TRBJ2-2
cdr3_aa: CASSQTVGELFF
cdr3_nt: TGTGCCAGCAGCCAGACAGTGGGGGAGCTGTTTTTT

v_call: TRBV27
clone_size: .
d_call: TRBD2
j_call: TRBJ2-1
cdr3_aa: CASSLLLLAGGPQFF
cdr3_nt: TGTGCCAGCAGTTTATTGTTACTAGCGGGAGGGCCGCAGTTCTTC

v_call: TRBV29-1
clone_size: .
d_call: .
j_call: TRBJ1-3
cdr3_aa: CSVGEVVDTIYF
cdr3_nt: TGCAGCGTTGGTGAGGTTGTAGACACCATATATTTT

v_call: TRBV4-2
clone_size: .
d_call: .
j_call: TRBJ1-5
cdr3_aa: CASSQTIAGDQPQHF
cdr3_nt: TGTGCCAGCAGCCAAACAATTGCGGGGGATCAGCCCCAGCATTTT

v_call: TRBV7-2
clone_size: few
d_call: .
j_call: TRBJ2-3
cdr3_aa: CASSLTRDTDTQYF
cdr3_nt: TGTGCCAGCAGCCTCACTAGGGACACAGATACGCAGTATTTT

v_call: TRBV11-2
clone_size: .
d_call: TRBD2
j_call: TRBJ2-5
cdr3_aa: CASSQARLAGGETQYF
cdr3_nt: TGTGCCAGCAGCCAAGCCCGCCTAGCGGGGGGAGAGACCCAGTACTTC

v_call: TRBV19
clone_size: .
d_call: TRBD2
j_call: TRBJ2-1
cdr3_aa: CASSILGTSGRNEQFF
cdr3_nt: TGTGCCAGTAGTATATTGGGGACTAGCGGGAGGAATGAGCAGTTCTTC

v_call: TRBV11-2
clone_size: .
d_call: TRBD1
j_call: TRBJ2-7
cdr3_aa: CASSLAGGRSYEQYF
cdr3_nt: TGTGCCAGCAGCTTAGCAGGGGGAAGGTCCTACGAGCAGTACTTC